The rows below give T cell receptor beta chains drawn from one sample of a study of shared clonotypes between healthy human individuals. Sequenced by immunoSEQ multiplex PCR; TCRdb stores in-frame clones only, minus some. The table shows millions of clones, with 85% to 95% occurring only once. The sequencing sample was made of naive CD8+ T cells from PBMCs. These receptors came from a man aged 18-30 years in good health. Some clones in this sample may be carry-over from other donors' samples. Each CDR3 is given with its conserved first and last residue. D genes are given only for firm matches. Clone size is not always given. Where it is, it says once, few, many or a class for expanded clones.

V	D	size	J	CDR3	DNA
TRBV4-1	NA	NA	TRBJ2-6	CASSQDLVMQDLSGANVLTF	TGCGCCAGCAGCCAAGACCTGGTGATGCAGGATCTATCTGGGGCCAACGTCCTGACTTTC
TRBV7-9	TRBD1	NA	TRBJ2-3	CASSIPGQGPDTQYF	TGTGCCAGCAGCATCCCGGGACAGGGCCCAGATACGCAGTATTTT
TRBV11-2	TRBD1	NA	TRBJ1-2	CASSVKVGRGNGYTF	TGTGCCAGCAGCGTTAAGGTTGGCAGGGGGAATGGCTACACCTTC
TRBV11-2	NA	NA	TRBJ2-7	CASSSDAPSYEQYF	TGTGCCAGCAGTTCTGACGCCCCGTCCTACGAGCAGTACTTC
TRBV27	NA	NA	TRBJ1-2	CASSFARTSYGYTF	TGTGCCAGCAGTTTTGCTCGGACCTCCTATGGCTACACCTTC
TRBV18	NA	NA	TRBJ2-1	CASSPPAHGGFSYNEQFF	TGTGCCAGCTCACCACCGGCTCATGGGGGATTCTCCTACAATGAGCAGTTCTTC
TRBV9	TRBD1	once	TRBJ1-2	CASSAVDRAHGYTF	TGTGCCAGCAGCGCGGTGGACAGGGCCCATGGCTACACCTTC
TRBV19	TRBD2	NA	TRBJ2-5	CASATGTTSGETQYF	TGTGCCAGTGCAACCGGGACTACAAGCGGCGAGACCCAGTACTTC
TRBV27	NA	NA	TRBJ2-7	CASSPYPSSYEQYF	TGTGCCAGCAGTCCCTACCCGAGCTCCTACGAGCAGTACTTC
TRBV5-4	TRBD2	NA	TRBJ2-7	CASSPGLAADSYEQYF	TGTGCCAGCAGCCCGGGACTAGCGGCCGACTCCTACGAGCAGTACTTC
TRBV5-1	TRBD2	NA	TRBJ2-1	CASSKGLAGPYNEQFF	TGCGCCAGCAGCAAGGGACTAGCGGGACCCTACAATGAGCAGTTCTTC